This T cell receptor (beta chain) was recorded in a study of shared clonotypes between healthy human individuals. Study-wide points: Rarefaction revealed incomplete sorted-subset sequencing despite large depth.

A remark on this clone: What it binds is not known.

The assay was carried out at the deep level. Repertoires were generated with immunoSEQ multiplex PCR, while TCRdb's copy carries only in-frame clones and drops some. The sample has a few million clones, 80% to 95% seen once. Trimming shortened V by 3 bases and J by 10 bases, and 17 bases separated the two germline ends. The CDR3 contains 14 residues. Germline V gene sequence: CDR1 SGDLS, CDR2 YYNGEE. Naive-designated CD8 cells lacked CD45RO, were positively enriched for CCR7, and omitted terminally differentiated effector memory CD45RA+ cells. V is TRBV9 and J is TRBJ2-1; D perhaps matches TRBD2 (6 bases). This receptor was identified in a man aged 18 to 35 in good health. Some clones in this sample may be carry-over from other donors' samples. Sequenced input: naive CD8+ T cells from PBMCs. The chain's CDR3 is CASSASSASSEQFF. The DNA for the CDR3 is TGTGCCAGCAGCGCCTCTAGCGCCTCCTCAGAGCAGTTCTTC.